These 18 T cell receptor beta chains came from one sample sequenced in a study of human T cells and chemical hapten exposure. The time point is: patch test 1, 2 weeks after DPC sensitization. Noted treatment: therapeutic diphenylcyclopropenone sensitization with weekly scalp DPC. TCRdb analysed the RACE reads with MiXCR anew, one entry per CDR3 protein. The sample holds about 69,000 distinct CDR3 sequences, about 32% seen once. The sequenced sample was whole blood, obtained in connection with sensitization to the hapten diphenylcyclopropenone (DPC). Receptors originate from a man aged 35-49 years with alopecia areata. Some clones in this sample may be carry-over from other donors' samples.

This sequence joins TRBV30 and TRBJ2-4; D is ambiguous. From germline, CDR1 is GTSNPN and CDR2 SVGIG (reference sequence). CDR3 length: 18 amino acids. Trimming took off 2 bases at V and 0 bases at J, with 20 bases between the two ends. The CDR3 sequence: CAWSLLSASALAKNIQYF. CDR3 in DNA: TGTGCCTGGAGTCTTCTATCGGCGAGCGCGCTAGCCAAAAACATTCAGTACTTC.

The chain has TRBV12-2 and TRBJ1-6; the listed D gene, TRBD1, was not tested against the DNA. TRBV12-2 is a pseudogene locus. The CDR3 is 17 residues long. In DNA, the CDR3 is TGTGCAAGTCGCTACCTCCTCACGGGACAGCCCCATTCACCCCTCCACTTT. This translates into CASRYLLTGQPHSPLHF.

The chain employs TRBV29-1 and TRBJ1-2; TRBD1 might be the D (6 bases). CDR1 is SQVTM and CDR2 is ANQGSEA in the germline V gene. This CDR3 has 13 residues. Trimming removed 4 bases at V and 7 bases at J, with 16 bases between. The CDR3 sequence is CSVAGGWDRGYTF. CDR3 in DNA: TGCAGCGTTGCGGGGGGCTGGGACCGTGGCTACACCTTC.

This clonotype was counted between two and nine times. This chain joins TRBV7-3 and TRBJ1-1; D is unresolved. The germline V gene has CDR1 SGHTA and CDR2 FQGTGA. The CDR3 totals 13 residues. V was clipped by 0 bases and J by 5 bases, with 7 bases between them. DNA of the CDR3: TGTGCCAGCAGCTTAACCGGATGGACTGAAGCTTTCTTT. This encodes CASSLTGWTEAFF.

The chain couples TRBV7-3 to TRBJ2-7, with 9 bases identical to TRBD2. The germline gives CDR1 SGHTA, CDR2 FQGTGA. V was pared by 2 bases and J by 0 bases, with 8 bases of the junction left unmatched. CDR3 length equals 17 residues. CDR3 nucleotides: TGTGCCAGCAGCTTAGTCTCGACTAGCGGCCGCTCCTACGAGCAGTACTTC. This codes for CASSLVSTSGRSYEQYF. The full variable domain, in which reference TRBV7-3 and TRBJ2-7 provide the parts outside the CDR3, is GAGVSQTPSNKVTEKGKYVELRCDPISGHTALYWYRQSLGQGPEFLIYFQGTGAADDSGLPNDRFFAVRPEGSVSTLKIQRTERGDSAVYLCASSLVSTSGRSYEQYFGPGTRLTVT.

The V and J genes are TRBV18 and TRBJ2-3; D ambiguous. Deletions cut 1 base from V and 5 bases from J, with 16 bases between. Germline V gives CDR1 KGHSH, CDR2 LQKENI. This CDR3 is built from 16 residues. The chain's CDR3 is CASSPQVSQVLDTQYF. Written as DNA, the CDR3 is TGTGCCAGCTCACCACAAGTTTCGCAGGTGTTAGATACGCAGTATTTT. The full variable domain, rest sourced from reference TRBV18 and TRBJ2-3, is NAGVMQNPRHLVRRRGQEARLRCSPMKGHSHVYWYRQLPEEGLKFMVYLQKENIIDESGMPKERFSAEFPKEGPSILRIQQVVRGDSAAYFCASSPQVSQVLDTQYFGPGTRLTVL.

This clonotype has ten or more counts. The CDR3 is CASSLLATGGVGTGELFF. The CDR3 DNA is TGTGCCAGCAGCCTGCTAGCGACAGGGGGCGTAGGCACCGGGGAGCTGTTTTTT. The V call is TRBV7-8, the J call TRBJ2-2; 10 bases are a match to TRBD1. CDR1 and CDR2 from the germline V gene are SGHVS and FQNEAQ. This CDR3 is built from 18 residues. V lost 5 bases, J lost 4 bases, and 13 bases stayed unmatched.

V usage is TRBV11-2 and J usage is TRBJ2-3; tentatively, D is TRBD1 (5 bases). This CDR3 spans 15 amino acids. Germline V gene lookup returns CDR1 SGHAT and CDR2 FQNNGV. V lost 0 bases and J 1 base, leaving 8 bases between the germline ends. This CDR3 is CASSLEGAGTDTQYF. Here the CDR3 DNA reads TGTGCCAGCAGCTTAGAAGGGGCTGGCACAGATACGCAGTATTTT.

The J gene is TRBJ2-1, the V gene TRBV27; possible D gene TRBD2, 5 bases. Germline V gene data show CDR1 as MNHEY and CDR2 as SMNVEV (reference sequence). The CDR3 contains 14 residues. V was cut by 4 bases and J by 5 bases, with 12 bases left in between. The chain's CDR3 is CASSYRGSNNEQFF. DNA for the CDR3: TGTGCCAGCAGTTACAGAGGGTCTAACAATGAGCAGTTCTTC.

This clonotype was observed a handful of times. CDR3 protein: CSAVATSGGISYNEQFF. The CDR3 bases are TGCAGTGCCGTAGCTACTAGCGGGGGTATCTCCTACAATGAGCAGTTCTTC. V and J are TRBV20-1 and TRBJ2-1, with 11 bases lining up with TRBD2. V shed 6 bases, J shed 0 bases, and the junction held 10 bases outside the gene matches. This CDR3 is 17 amino acids long. Germline V gene data show CDR1 as DFQATT and CDR2 as SNEGSKA (reference sequence).

The V and J genes are TRBV28 and TRBJ2-7; 7 nucleotides match TRBD1. Germline-derived CDR1 and CDR2 are MDHEN and SYDVKM. The CDR3 is 14 residues long. J lost 5 bases, V lost 1 base, and 5 bases had no gene match. The CDR3 DNA reads as TGTGCCAGCAGTTTATTGGGACAGCTCCACGAGCAGTACTTC. Its protein is CASSLLGQLHEQYF.

V usage is TRBV6-5 and J usage is TRBJ2-5; either TRBD1 or TRBD2 may supply D (5 bases each). The CDR3 sequence is 14 residues long. V was cut by 3 bases and J by 5 bases, with 13 bases left in between. CDR1 and CDR2 (germline): MNHEY, SVGAGI. The CDR3 bases are TGTGCCAGCAGTTATTACAGGCGCGGGGAGACCCAGTACTTC. Translated: CASSYYRRGETQYF.

This clonotype was counted a few times. V and J are TRBV20-1 and TRBJ1-6, with 8 bases that match TRBD1. The CDR3 is 15 amino acids. V was pared by 6 bases and J by 9 bases, with 13 bases of the junction left unmatched. Germline values: CDR1 DFQATT, CDR2 SNEGSKA (reference sequence). This CDR3 is CSALRPGQGGSPLHF. CDR3 DNA: TGCAGTGCCCTACGACCTGGACAGGGAGGTTCACCCCTCCACTTT.

This clonotype has just a few counts. The CDR3 reads CASSKKAGGPFF. The CDR3 nucleotides are TGTGCCAGCAGCAAAAAGGCGGGAGGACCGTTCTTC. V and J are TRBV21-1 and TRBJ2-1; the table's D call of TRBD2 was not tested on the DNA. TRBV21-1 is noted as a pseudogene. The CDR3 extends over 12 amino acids.

The chain links TRBV11-2 to TRBJ2-3, with 11 bases aligning to TRBD1. The CDR3 runs to 19 residues. V shed 3 bases and J 0 bases; nucleotides not matched to a gene: 11. Per germline, CDR1 SGHAT and CDR2 FQNNGV. The CDR3 coding sequence is TGTGCCAGCAGCTTGGGACGGACAGGGGGCGGCCTTAGCACAGATACGCAGTATTTT. This encodes CASSLGRTGGGLSTDTQYF.

This clonotype was found once. This chain uses TRBV7-2 with TRBJ1-4, with 10 bases fitting TRBD1. The V gene end was trimmed by 5 bases and the J gene end by 10 bases; junction bases not matched to a gene: 10. Germline loops: CDR1 SGHTA, CDR2 FQGNSA. The CDR3 length is 15 residues. The CDR3 reads CASSITGTGDGKLFF. The CDR3 bases are TGTGCCAGCAGCATAACCGGGACAGGGGACGGAAAACTGTTTTTT.

The chain employs TRBV12-3 or TRBV12-4 and TRBJ2-4, with D perhaps matching TRBD1 (6 bases). Deletions cut 5 bases from V and 4 bases from J, with 18 bases between. This CDR3 comprises 16 residues. This CDR3 is CASSPLRPGQKNIQYF. DNA for the CDR3: TGTGCCAGCAGTCCCCTCCGACCGGGACAAAAAAACATTCAGTACTTC.

The sample holds a few counts of this clonotype. V usage is TRBV5-1 and J usage is TRBJ1-1; D is perhaps TRBD1 (5 bases). Deletions cut 4 bases from V and 6 bases from J, with 16 bases between. CDR3 length: 14 residues. Germline V gene sequence: CDR1 SGHRS, CDR2 YFSETQ. CDR3: CASSPWGGKAEAFF. CDR3 DNA sequence: TGCGCCAGCAGCCCGTGGGGGGGGAAAGCTGAAGCTTTCTTT.